These T cell receptor beta chains were read from a single sample in a study of T-cell memory formation after mild COVID-19. TCRdb processed the 5' RACE reads anew with MiXCR; each CDR3 protein has one entry. The sample contains around 370,000 distinct CDR3 sequences, roughly 20% of which appear only once. The sample comprised PBMCs or a T cell subset sorted from them (not recorded which). All receptors derive from an adult woman who had mild COVID-19 (a few samples of this study predate the infection). Cell type and time point are not known. Each CDR3 is given without its conserved first and last residue.

CDR3aa	v_gene	j_gene
ASTSNSEVLSYEQY	TRBV5-8	TRBJ2-7
ASSPRGVGTQY	TRBV12-3/TRBV12-4	TRBJ2-3
ASSPHGSGETQY	TRBV5-1	TRBJ2-5
ASSLSRAGNTIY	TRBV7-9	TRBJ1-3
ASSGLGDSYSYEQY	TRBV5-1	TRBJ2-7
AISAPRETQY	TRBV10-3	TRBJ2-5
ASSARQGMGTYEQY	TRBV18	TRBJ2-7
ASSQDRGPRPYEQY	TRBV4-1	TRBJ2-7
ASSSSPGTEQY	TRBV5-1	TRBJ2-7
ASSHAFFGELF	TRBV4-1	TRBJ2-2
ASSQRDTGPGAGQPQH	TRBV4-1	TRBJ1-5
AISDPLRRLNYGYT	TRBV10-3	TRBJ1-2
ASRRGRKSYNEQF	TRBV27	TRBJ2-1
ASSSAGGSFRDEQF	TRBV5-1	TRBJ2-1
ASSVAGRISGANVLT	TRBV9	TRBJ2-6
SARDGGDYNSPLH	TRBV20-1	TRBJ1-6
ASRIGGQGNEQF	TRBV12-3/TRBV12-4	TRBJ2-1
ASSRPRDTEAF	TRBV2	TRBJ1-1
ASSLGTSYEQF	TRBV7-2	TRBJ2-1
ASSPTPGEETQY	TRBV7-9	TRBJ2-5
ASSPRGSRTPLH	TRBV12-3/TRBV12-4	TRBJ1-6
SVEDRQGRDTQY	TRBV29-1	TRBJ2-3
ATSDLRGAGELF	TRBV24-1	TRBJ2-2
ASSPVHRGTEAF	TRBV4-1	TRBJ1-1
ASSPPMGQEETQY	TRBV18	TRBJ2-5
AWSAGLAGVQETQY	TRBV30	TRBJ2-5
SARWGGELF	TRBV20-1	TRBJ2-2
ASRQPPGQGFSYNSPLH	TRBV19	TRBJ1-6
ASSIDPGRKAF	TRBV19	TRBJ1-1
ASSFGTAGNTEAF	TRBV5-1	TRBJ1-1
ASSLGGGGGRDTQY	TRBV5-4	TRBJ2-3
ASSLARGLAKNIQY	TRBV7-9	TRBJ2-4
ASSLDREGADTQY	TRBV11-2	TRBJ2-3
ASSTDRYKYF	TRBV18	TRBJ1-1
ASSDSTGAGANVLT	TRBV6-4	TRBJ2-6
ATSLRYQETQY	TRBV15	TRBJ2-5
ASSPPGHEETQY	TRBV18	TRBJ2-5
AWSVDRGGVDEKLF	TRBV30	TRBJ1-4
SVSYGSSYNEQF	TRBV29-1	TRBJ2-1
ASSPQRGAGANVLT	TRBV18	TRBJ2-6
ASRPGTGRRDSYEQY	TRBV2	TRBJ2-7
SARARSTDTQY	TRBV20-1	TRBJ2-3
ASSLVSSGYNEQF	TRBV5-1	TRBJ2-1
ASGLVSLGTETQY	TRBV12-5	TRBJ2-5
ASSDAVAGPYNEQF	TRBV7-9	TRBJ2-1
ASSLVNYEQY	TRBV3-1	TRBJ2-7
ASSSRTGVGYT	TRBV7-8	TRBJ1-2
ASSTAGFGYT	TRBV12-3/TRBV12-4	TRBJ1-2
ASSLLGSGGLSVDTQY	TRBV7-2	TRBJ2-3
SASIRTGRKETQY	TRBV20-1	TRBJ2-5
ASSPQAGVNTEAF	TRBV5-1	TRBJ1-1
SVEWRGQGSGYT	TRBV29-1	TRBJ1-2
ASSLPGTDFTDTQY	TRBV5-1	TRBJ2-3
ASSPYYLKISTDTQY	TRBV7-9	TRBJ2-3
SARDPSQTLPYEQY	TRBV20-1	TRBJ2-7
ASSLRQGTGELF	TRBV7-2	TRBJ2-2
SARAPGQGHNEQF	TRBV20-1	TRBJ2-1
ASSSGQGPTEAF	TRBV2	TRBJ1-1
ASSLGLEQF	TRBV27	TRBJ2-1